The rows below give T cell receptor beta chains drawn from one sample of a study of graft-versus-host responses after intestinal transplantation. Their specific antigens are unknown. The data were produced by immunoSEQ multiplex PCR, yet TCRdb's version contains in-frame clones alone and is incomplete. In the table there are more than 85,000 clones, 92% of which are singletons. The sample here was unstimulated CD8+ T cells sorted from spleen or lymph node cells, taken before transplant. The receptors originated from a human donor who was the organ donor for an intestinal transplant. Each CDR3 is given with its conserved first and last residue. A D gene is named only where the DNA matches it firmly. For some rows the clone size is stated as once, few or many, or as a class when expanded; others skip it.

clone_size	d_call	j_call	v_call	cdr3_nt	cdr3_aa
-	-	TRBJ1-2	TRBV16	TGTGCCAGCAGCCAATGGACCGGGGGGGATGGCTACACCTTC	CASSQWTGGDGYTF
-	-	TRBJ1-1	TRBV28	TGTGCCAGCAGATTATATACCTCACAGAACACTGAAGCTTTCTTT	CASRLYTSQNTEAFF
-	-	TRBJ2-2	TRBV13	TGTGCCAGCAGCACTCGGGGTGGGGCCGGGGAGCTGTTTTTT	CASSTRGGAGELFF
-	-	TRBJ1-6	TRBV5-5	TGTGCCAGCAGCTTGGTCGGTCGGGTTGTACCGTATAATTCACCCCTCCACTTT	CASSLVGRVVPYNSPLHF
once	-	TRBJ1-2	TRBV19	TGTGCCAGTAGTCCTGGGAGTAACTATGGCTACACCTTC	CASSPGSNYGYTF
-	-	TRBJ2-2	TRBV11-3	TGTGCCAGCAGCTTACTTTTCTCCGGGGAGCTGTTTTTT	CASSLLFSGELFF
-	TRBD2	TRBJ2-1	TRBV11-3	TGTGCCAGCAGCTTTTCATCTAGGCCGGGACTAGTCTACAATGAGCAGTTCTTC	CASSFSSRPGLVYNEQFF
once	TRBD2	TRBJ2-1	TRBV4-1	TGCGCCAGCAGCCAAGAGGGTCTAGCGGGGGTCAATGAGCAGTTCTTC	CASSQEGLAGVNEQFF
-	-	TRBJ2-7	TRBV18	TGTGCCAGCTCACCAGGTGCGGGCGAAGAGCAGTACTTC	CASSPGAGEEQYF
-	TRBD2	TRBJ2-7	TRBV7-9	TGTGCCAGCAACCAACTAGCGGGAGGGCTCTACGAGCAGTACTTC	CASNQLAGGLYEQYF
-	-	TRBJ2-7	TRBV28	TGTGCCAGCAGTACCCAAGTTAGAGGAGCCTTCTACGAGCAGTACTTC	CASSTQVRGAFYEQYF
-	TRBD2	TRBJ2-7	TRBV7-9	TGTGCCAGCAGCCCATACCCCCTAGCGGGAGAGGACTACGAGCAGTACTTC	CASSPYPLAGEDYEQYF
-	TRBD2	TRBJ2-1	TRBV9	TGTGCCAGCAGCGTAGCGGGAGGGATGAATGAGCAGTTCTTC	CASSVAGGMNEQFF
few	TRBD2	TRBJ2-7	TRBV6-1	TGTGCCAGCAGTGGACTAGCGGGGTCCAGCTCCTACGAGCAGTACTTC	CASSGLAGSSSYEQYF
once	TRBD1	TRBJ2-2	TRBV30	TGTGCGCTCGGACAGGGAACGAACACCGGGGAGCTGTTTTTT	CALGQGTNTGELFF
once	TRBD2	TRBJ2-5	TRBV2	TGTGCCAGCACCTTTCTAGCGGGAGAGGTGGAGACCCAGTACTTC	CASTFLAGEVETQYF
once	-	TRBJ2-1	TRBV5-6	TGTGCCAGAAGTGCAAAGGGGGGGGCATCCAATGAGCAGTTCTTC	CARSAKGGASNEQFF
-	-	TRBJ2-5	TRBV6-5	TGTGCCAGCAGTTACGCGTCTACCCAAGAGACCCAGTACTTC	CASSYASTQETQYF
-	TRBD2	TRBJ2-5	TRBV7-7	TGTGCCAGCAGCAGAAGCTCCAGCGGGGGGGCTGAAGAGACCCAGTACTTC	CASSRSSSGGAEETQYF
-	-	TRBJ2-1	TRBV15	TGTGCCACCAGCGGACTTAGCCCGCAAGACAATGAGCAGTTCTTC	CATSGLSPQDNEQFF
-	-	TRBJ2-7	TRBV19	TGTGCCAGCTCTTCTATGTCCTACGAGCAGTACTTC	CASSSMSYEQYF
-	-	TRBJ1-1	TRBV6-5	TGTGCCAGCAGTTACTCGAATTATCTGGGGGGCACTGAAGCTTTCTTT	CASSYSNYLGGTEAFF
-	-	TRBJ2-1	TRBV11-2	TGTGCCAGCAGCCCCGGGACTTGGAGAACCTACAATGAGCAGTTCTTC	CASSPGTWRTYNEQFF
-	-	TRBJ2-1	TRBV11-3	TGTGCCAGCAGCTTAAGCCCCCCCGAGGGTGGATACTCCTACAATGAGCAGTTCTTC	CASSLSPPEGGYSYNEQFF
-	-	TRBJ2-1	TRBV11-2	TGTGCCAGCAGCTACCCAGGCAATGAGCAGTTCTTC	CASSYPGNEQFF
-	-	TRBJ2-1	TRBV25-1	TGTGCCAGCAGCGGGAGCTCCTACAATGAGCAGTTCTTC	CASSGSSYNEQFF
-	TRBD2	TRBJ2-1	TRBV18	TGTGCCAGCTCTCAGGGCGGGAGCTTCTACAATGAGCAGTTCTTC	CASSQGGSFYNEQFF
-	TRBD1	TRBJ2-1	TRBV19	TGTGCCAGTAGTCAAGGGTGGGGACAGAACTACAATGAGCAGTTCTTC	CASSQGWGQNYNEQFF
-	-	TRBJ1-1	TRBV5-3	TGTGCCAGAAGCCTACTTGTGTCCCGGAGCATGAACACTGAAGCTTTCTTT	CARSLLVSRSMNTEAFF
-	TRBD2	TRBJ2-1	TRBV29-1	TGCAGCGTCAGACAGCGGGAGAATGAGCAGTTCTTC	CSVRQRENEQFF
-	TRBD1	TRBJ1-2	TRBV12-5	TGTGCTAGTGGTGACAGGGGCGGAAACTACAACTATGGCTACACCTTC	CASGDRGGNYNYGYTF
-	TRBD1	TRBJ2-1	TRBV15	TGTGCCACCAGCAGAGCGACAGGGATAGGCTACAATGAGCAGTTCTTC	CATSRATGIGYNEQFF
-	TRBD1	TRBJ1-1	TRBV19	TGTGCCAGTAGTAGATTTCAGGGGGGAGACACTGAAGCTTTCTTT	CASSRFQGGDTEAFF
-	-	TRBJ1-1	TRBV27	TGTGCCAGCAGTTTAACTGTGAACACTGAAGCTTTCTTT	CASSLTVNTEAFF
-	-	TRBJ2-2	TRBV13	TGTGCCAGCAGCTTAATCAGCGCCGGGGAGCTGTTTTTT	CASSLISAGELFF
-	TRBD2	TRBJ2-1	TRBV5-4	TGTGCCAGCAGCTTAGCGGGGGGGCCAGATGAGCAGTTCTTC	CASSLAGGPDEQFF
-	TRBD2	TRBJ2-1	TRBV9	TGTGCCAGCAGCCCCAGGACTAGCGGGAGGAATGAGCAGTTCTTC	CASSPRTSGRNEQFF
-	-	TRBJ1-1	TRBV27	TGTGCCAGCAGTTTATCTCCATCAACGGGCACTGAAGCTTTCTTT	CASSLSPSTGTEAFF
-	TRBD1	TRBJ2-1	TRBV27	TGTGCCAGCAGTTCGCTAGGGGGCGGTGAGCAGTTCTTC	CASSSLGGGEQFF
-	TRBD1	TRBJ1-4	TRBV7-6	TGTGCCAGCAGCCATATTAGTAGGGGGCCAACAGGAAAACTGTTTTTT	CASSHISRGPTGKLFF
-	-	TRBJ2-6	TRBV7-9	TGTGCCAGCAGCGGAGGGCCCCAGGGTGGGGCCAACGTCCTGACTTTC	CASSGGPQGGANVLTF
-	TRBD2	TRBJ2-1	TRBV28	TGTGCCAGCAGGTCCAGCGGGAGTAATGAGCAGTTCTTC	CASRSSGSNEQFF
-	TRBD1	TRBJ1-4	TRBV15	TGTGCCACCAGCAGAGACAGGGGGCATGGTGAAAAACTGTTTTTT	CATSRDRGHGEKLFF
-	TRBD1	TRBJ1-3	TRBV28	TGTGCCAGCAGTTCTTTTTCTCTTAGGGGGCCTGGAAACACCATATATTTT	CASSSFSLRGPGNTIYF